This TCR beta chain comes out of a study of blood T cells in healthy people across ages. The CDR3 runs 14 residues. CDR1 and CDR2 from the germline V gene are SNHLY and FYNNEI. Together with a sample-barcoded 5' primer, a J-beta primer mix was included in a second PCR lasting about 7 to 11 cycles. TCRdb independently ran MiXCR on the 5' RACE reads; one entry per CDR3 protein. The table lists 700,000 or so distinct CDR3 sequences, over 20% of them singletons. What was sequenced was blood. The source is a man aged 65 to 85 in good health. The chain uses TRBV2 and TRBJ2-3, with TRBD2 matching over 10 bases. The CDR3 spells CAGVSGGSTDTQYF. The CDR3, as DNA: TGTGCAGGCGTTAGCGGGGGGAGCACAGATACGCAGTATTTT.